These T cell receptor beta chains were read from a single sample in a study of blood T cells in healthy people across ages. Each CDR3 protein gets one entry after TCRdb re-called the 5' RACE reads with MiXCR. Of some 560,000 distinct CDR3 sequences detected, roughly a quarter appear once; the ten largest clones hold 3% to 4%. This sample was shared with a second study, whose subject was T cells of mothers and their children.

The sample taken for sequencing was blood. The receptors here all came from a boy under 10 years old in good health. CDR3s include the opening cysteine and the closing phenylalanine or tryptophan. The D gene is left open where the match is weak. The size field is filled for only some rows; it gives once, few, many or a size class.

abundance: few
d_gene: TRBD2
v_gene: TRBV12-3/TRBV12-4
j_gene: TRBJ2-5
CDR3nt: TGTGCCAGCAGTACCCCCCCGGGACTAGCGGGAGTAGGGGAGACCCAGTACTTC
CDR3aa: CASSTPPGLAGVGETQYF

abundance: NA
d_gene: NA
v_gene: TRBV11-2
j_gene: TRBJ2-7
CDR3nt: TGTGCCAGCAGCTTTTGGCGCGGTTACCCCTACGAGCAGTACTTC
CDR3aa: CASSFWRGYPYEQYF

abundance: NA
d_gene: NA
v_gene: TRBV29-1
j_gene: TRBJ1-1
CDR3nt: TGCAGCGTTGAAGAGAGTCTGAACACTGAAGCTTTCTTT
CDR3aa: CSVEESLNTEAFF

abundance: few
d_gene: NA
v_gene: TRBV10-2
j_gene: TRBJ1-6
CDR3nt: TGCGCCAGCAGTGAGGTTGGGGGCCTAGATTCACCCCTCCACTTT
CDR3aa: CASSEVGGLDSPLHF

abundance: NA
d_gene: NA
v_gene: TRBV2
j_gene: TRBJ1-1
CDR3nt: TGTGCCAGGGACGGGGGGCTTGTGGACACTGAAGCTTTCTTT
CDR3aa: CARDGGLVDTEAFF

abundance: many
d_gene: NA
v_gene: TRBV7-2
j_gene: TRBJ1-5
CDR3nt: TGTGCCAGCAGCTTAGACGGGGGCGGCAATCAGCCCCAGCATTTT
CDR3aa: CASSLDGGGNQPQHF

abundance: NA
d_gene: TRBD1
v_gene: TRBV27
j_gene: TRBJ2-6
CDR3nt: TGTGCCAGCACCTCGGGACAGCACTTCTCTGGGGCCAACGTCCTGACTTTC
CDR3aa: CASTSGQHFSGANVLTF

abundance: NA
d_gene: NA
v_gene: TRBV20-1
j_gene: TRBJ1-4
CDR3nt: TGCAGTGCTAGATGGGGGGGGAACGAAAAACTGTTTTTT
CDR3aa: CSARWGGNEKLFF

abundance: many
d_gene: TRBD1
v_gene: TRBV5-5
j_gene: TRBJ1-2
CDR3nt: TGTGCCAGCAGCTTGGTATGGGCAGGGGGCGATGGCTACACCTTC
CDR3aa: CASSLVWAGGDGYTF

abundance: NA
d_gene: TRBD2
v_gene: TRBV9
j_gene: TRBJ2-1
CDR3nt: TGTGCCAGCAGCGTAGTAACTAGCGGGAACAATGAGCAGTTCTTC
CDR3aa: CASSVVTSGNNEQFF

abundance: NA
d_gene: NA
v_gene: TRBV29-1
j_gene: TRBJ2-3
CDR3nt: TGCAGCGTGCCCTTTCAGTCTAGCACAGATACGCAGTATTTT
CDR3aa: CSVPFQSSTDTQYF

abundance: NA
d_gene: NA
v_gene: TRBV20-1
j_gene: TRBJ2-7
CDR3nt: TGCAGTGCTAGAGGGCAGACGAGCTCCTACGAGCAGTACTTC
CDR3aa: CSARGQTSSYEQYF

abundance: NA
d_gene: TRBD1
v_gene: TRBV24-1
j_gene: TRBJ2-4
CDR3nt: TGTGCCACCAGTGATTGGGACAGACTAGCCAAAAACATTCAGTACTTC
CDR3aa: CATSDWDRLAKNIQYF

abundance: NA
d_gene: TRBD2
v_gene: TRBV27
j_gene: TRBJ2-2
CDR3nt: TGTGCCAGCAGTTTATATGGGACTAGCGGAAACACCGGGGAGCTGTTTTTT
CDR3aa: CASSLYGTSGNTGELFF

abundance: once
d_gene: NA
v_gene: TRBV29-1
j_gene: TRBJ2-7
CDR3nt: TGCAGCGTTGGAGCCAGCTCCTACGAGCAGTACTTT
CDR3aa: CSVGASSYEQYF

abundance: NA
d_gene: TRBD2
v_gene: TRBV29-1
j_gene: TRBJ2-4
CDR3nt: TGCAGCGTTGGCGGACTAGCGGTTGAAGCCAAAAACATTCAGTACTTC
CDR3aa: CSVGGLAVEAKNIQYF

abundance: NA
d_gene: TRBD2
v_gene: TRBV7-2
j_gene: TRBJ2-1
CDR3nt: TGTGCCAGCCTTAGCGGGAGGCTCTACAATGAGCAGTTCTTC
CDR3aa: CASLSGRLYNEQFF

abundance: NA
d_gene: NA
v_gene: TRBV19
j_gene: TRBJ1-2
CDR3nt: TGTGCCAGTAGTCCTCAGTCCCATGGCTACACCTTC
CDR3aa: CASSPQSHGYTF

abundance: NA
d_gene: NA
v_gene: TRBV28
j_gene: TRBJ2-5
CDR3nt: TGTGCCAGCAGTTCCCCTGGGGAGCAATTGAAGGAGACCCAGTACTTC
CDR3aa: CASSSPGEQLKETQYF

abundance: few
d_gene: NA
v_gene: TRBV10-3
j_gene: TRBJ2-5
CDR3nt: TGTGCCATCAGGGACCTGGGAGGTCCCAAGGGGACCCAGTACTTC
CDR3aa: CAIRDLGGPKGTQYF

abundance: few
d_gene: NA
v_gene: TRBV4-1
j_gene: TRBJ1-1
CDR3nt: TGCGCCAGCAGCCGCTTAACAGGGTTAGGCCGAGCTTTCTTT
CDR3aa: CASSRLTGLGRAFF

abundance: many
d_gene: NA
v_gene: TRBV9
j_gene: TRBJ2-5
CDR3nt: TGTGCCAGCAGCGTAGGGACAGTCCAAGAGACCCAGTACTTC
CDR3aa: CASSVGTVQETQYF

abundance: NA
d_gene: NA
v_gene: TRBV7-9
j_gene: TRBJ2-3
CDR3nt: TGTGCCAGCAGCTTTGATCCATGGGCGCATCGCACAGATACGCAGTATTTT
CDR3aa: CASSFDPWAHRTDTQYF

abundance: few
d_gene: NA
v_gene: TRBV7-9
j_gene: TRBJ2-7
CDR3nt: TGTGCCAGCAGCTTAATAAACCACGAGCAGTACTTC
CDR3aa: CASSLINHEQYF